The 18 T cell receptor beta chains in this list originate from one sample, sequenced in a study of blood T cell repertoires in COVID-19. Profiled with immunoSEQ multiplex PCR; TCRdb holds only in-frame clones, not every one. Among tens of thousands of clones, roughly 80% were seen once, and the ten largest hold 4% to 5.5%. The sample comprised peripheral blood. These receptors were obtained from a woman aged 80 or older with active or convalescent COVID-19.

The chain recombines TRBV5-1 with TRBJ2-4; weak D call: TRBD2 (5 bases). Germline assignment: CDR1 SGHRS and CDR2 YFSETQ. V was shortened by 1 base and J by 8 bases, with 10 bases between the two germline ends. The CDR3 runs to 13 residues. CDR3 DNA: TGCGCCAGCAGCTTGCCGGGAAGGGACATTCAGTACTTC. Translation: CASSLPGRDIQYF.

The rearrangement joins TRBV7-9 to TRBJ2-5; 11 nucleotides line up with TRBD2. Germline CDR1 is SEHNR and CDR2 is FQNEAQ (reference sequence). After removal of 6 bases from V and 2 bases from J, the junction contained 5 bases not matched to a gene. This CDR3 spans 15 amino acids. This chain's CDR3 is CASSRLAGKQETQYF. Here the CDR3 DNA reads TGTGCCAGCAGTCGACTAGCGGGGAAACAAGAGACCCAGTACTTC.

This chain connects TRBV7-8 to TRBJ2-3; D is possibly TRBD2 (6 bases). The ends were cut back, 0 bases at V and 4 bases at J, with 17 bases in the middle. The CDR3 is 17 residues long. Germline V gene sequence: CDR1 SGHVS, CDR2 FQNEAQ. The DNA of the CDR3 is TGTGCCAGCAGCTTAGCTCCGGGGGTCGTCCCGGCAGATACGCAGTATTTT. Translation gives CASSLAPGVVPADTQYF.

The chain recombines TRBV30 with TRBJ1-2; 8 bases agree with TRBD1. The germline V gene encodes CDR1 GTSNPN and CDR2 SVGIG (reference sequence). The CDR3 consists of 15 residues. V dropped 2 bases and J dropped 2; count of bases not matched to a gene: 7. The CDR3 DNA is TGTGCCTGGAGTCCCACAGGGGGTGCCAACTATGGCTACACCTTC. It yields the protein CAWSPTGGANYGYTF.

This chain connects TRBV2 to TRBJ2-7; 11 nucleotides line up with TRBD1. V was pared by 6 bases and J by 4 bases, with 11 bases of the junction left unmatched. Germline values: CDR1 SNHLY, CDR2 FYNNEI. CDR3 length: 16 residues. The CDR3 protein is CASRGIRDRGEYEQYF. The CDR3 coding sequence is TGTGCCAGCAGAGGAATCCGGGACAGGGGGGAGTACGAGCAGTACTTC.

The chain is built from TRBV10-2 and TRBJ1-6, with 8 nucleotides matching TRBD1. The CDR3 is 14 amino acids. J lost 5 bases, V lost 6 bases, and 3 bases had no gene match. Per the germline V gene, CDR1 is WSHSY and CDR2 is SAAADI. CDR3 nucleotides: TGCGCCAGCAGCGACAGGGGTCATAATTCACCCCTCCACTTT. Encoded protein: CASSDRGHNSPLHF.

J is TRBJ1-3 and V is TRBV19, with 7 bases lining up with TRBD1. The V segment lost 7 bases and the J segment 0 bases; nucleotides outside the gene matches: 12. The CDR3 contains 17 residues. The germline V gene has CDR1 LNHDA and CDR2 SQIVND (reference sequence). For the CDR3, the DNA is TGTGCCAGTAAAACCCCCGGGACAGCTAACTCTGGAAACACCATATATTTT. Residues: CASKTPGTANSGNTIYF.

J is TRBJ1-3 and V is TRBV2; possibly TRBD1 for D (5 bases). Germline V gene sequence: CDR1 SNHLY, CDR2 FYNNEI. This CDR3 is 14 amino acids long. V lost 1 base to trimming and J lost 3 bases, with 7 bases between them. In DNA, the CDR3 is TGTGCCAGCAGTGAAGGACAGCATGGAAACACCATATATTTT. The encoded protein is CASSEGQHGNTIYF. The full variable domain, in which reference TRBV2 and TRBJ1-3 provide the parts outside the CDR3, is EPEVTQTPSHQVTQMGQEVILRCVPISNHLYFYWYRQILGQKVEFLVSFYNNEISEKSEIFDDQFSVERPDGSNFTLKIRSTKLEDSAMYFCASSEGQHGNTIYFGEGSWLTVV.

The chain couples TRBV6-2 or TRBV6-3 to TRBJ2-5; D is undetermined. The V end lost 2 bases, the J end lost 4 bases, and 2 bases lay between the germline ends. Looked up from germline, CDR1 is MNHEY and CDR2 is SVGEGT. The CDR3 runs 11 residues. The CDR3 spells CASSYLETQYF. CDR3 DNA: TGTGCCAGCAGTTACCTAGAGACCCAGTACTTC.

V gene TRBV6-5 combines with J gene TRBJ1-2, with TRBD1 matching over 7 bases. Germline CDR1 reads MNHEY; CDR2 reads SVGAGI. V shed 6 bases and J 8 bases; nucleotides not matched to a gene: 9. The CDR3 has 13 amino acids. The CDR3 loop reads CASSSDRVSGYTF. The CDR3 nucleotides read TGTGCCAGCAGCTCCGACAGGGTGAGCGGCTACACCTTC.

This clone was seen a single time. V usage is TRBV7-2 and J usage is TRBJ2-3, with 11 bases that match TRBD1. Germline loops: CDR1 SGHTA, CDR2 FQGNSA. Trimming at V came to 5 bases and at J to 4 bases, leaving 2 bases not matched to a gene. CDR3 length equals 14 residues. The CDR3 reads CASSRDRGSDTQYF. The CDR3 bases are TGTGCCAGCAGCCGGGACAGGGGGTCAGATACGCAGTATTTT.

The chain carries TRBV6-2 or TRBV6-3 and TRBJ1-5; D may be TRBD1 (5 bases). There are 13 residues in the CDR3. Trimming removed 2 bases from V and 6 bases from J, with 8 bases in between. Germline V gene data show CDR1 as MNHEY and CDR2 as SVGEGT. This chain's CDR3 is CASSYRGVQPQHF. CDR3 DNA: TGTGCCAGCAGTTACAGGGGTGTTCAGCCCCAGCATTTT.

This chain links TRBV28 with TRBJ1-2, with no clear D. V lost 5 bases, J lost 6 bases, and 7 bases lay in between. The CDR3 runs to 11 residues. The germline V gene encodes CDR1 MDHEN and CDR2 SYDVKM. The CDR3 DNA is TGTGCCAGCAGTCTAAATCATGGCTACACCTTC. Translated, it gives CASSLNHGYTF.

In its sample, this clone was seen once. The genes are TRBV7-2 and TRBJ2-7, with unresolved D. The germline gives CDR1 SGHTA, CDR2 FQGNSA. The CDR3 loop spans 13 amino acids. Between the trimmed V and J ends, which lost 1 base and 3 bases, there was a span of 7 bases. The CDR3 DNA reads TGTGCCAGCAGCTTAGAACAGTTCTACGAGCAGTACTTC. The encoded protein is CASSLEQFYEQYF.

The rearrangement uses TRBV7-2 and TRBJ1-2; TRBD1 agrees at 8 bases. Germline V CDR1 and CDR2: SGHTA, FQGNSA. V gave up 1 base and J gave up 7 bases; unmatched junction bases: 14. CDR3 size: 17 residues. CDR3 sequence: CASSLDSATGASSGYTF. The CDR3 coding sequence is TGTGCCAGCAGCTTAGATAGCGCGACAGGGGCCTCGAGTGGCTACACCTTC.

V usage is TRBV6-2 or TRBV6-3 and J usage is TRBJ2-7; 7 bases match TRBD2. This CDR3 region has 15 residues. The germline V gene encodes CDR1 MNHEY and CDR2 SVGEGT. V was clipped by 4 bases and J by 6 bases; unmatched bases: 12. CDR3 DNA sequence: TGTGCCAGCAGTTCTGCCCGTGCGGGAGAGGCCGAGCAGTACTTC. Translating it yields CASSSARAGEAEQYF.

The sample holds a few counts of this clone. The chain is built from TRBV7-3 and TRBJ2-1; TRBD1 matches at 8 bases. V lost 4 bases and J lost 1; bases outside the gene matches: 3. Germline V gives CDR1 SGHTA, CDR2 FQGTGA. The CDR3 is made up of 15 amino acids. CDR3 protein: CASSSQGASYNEQFF. The CDR3, as DNA: TGTGCCAGCAGCTCCCAGGGGGCATCCTACAATGAGCAGTTCTTC.

This chain connects TRBV13 to TRBJ2-1; a weak D match, TRBD2 (5 bases). V lost 5 bases, J lost 2 bases, and 13 bases lay in between. The CDR3 totals 15 residues. CDR1 and CDR2 from the germline V gene are PRHDT and FYEKMQ (reference sequence). In DNA, the CDR3 is TGTGCCAGCAGCCCCGGACTGACGACCTACAATGAGCAGTTCTTC. Translating it yields CASSPGLTTYNEQFF.